This T cell receptor (beta chain) was found in a study of blood T cell repertoires in COVID-19. Study information: The analysed material was cDNA or gDNA that came from T cells, B-cell-depleted T cells, or PBMCs.

Profiling relied on immunoSEQ multiplex PCR, and the TCRdb table lists in-frame clones only, not all of them. The table shows under 120,000 clones, with 70% to 80% occurring only once. The germline V gene has CDR1 SEHNR and CDR2 FQNEAQ (reference sequence). There are 16 residues in the CDR3. V was pared by 2 bases and J by 3 bases, with 7 bases of the junction left unmatched. Sample: peripheral blood. This sequence joins TRBV7-9 and TRBJ1-1; TRBD1 aligns across 9 bases. This sequence originates from a man aged 65 to 85 with active or convalescent COVID-19. The CDR3 DNA follows: TGTGCCAGCAGCTTAAAACGGACAGGGGAAGACACTGAAGCTTTCTTT. Translating gives CASSLKRTGEDTEAFF.